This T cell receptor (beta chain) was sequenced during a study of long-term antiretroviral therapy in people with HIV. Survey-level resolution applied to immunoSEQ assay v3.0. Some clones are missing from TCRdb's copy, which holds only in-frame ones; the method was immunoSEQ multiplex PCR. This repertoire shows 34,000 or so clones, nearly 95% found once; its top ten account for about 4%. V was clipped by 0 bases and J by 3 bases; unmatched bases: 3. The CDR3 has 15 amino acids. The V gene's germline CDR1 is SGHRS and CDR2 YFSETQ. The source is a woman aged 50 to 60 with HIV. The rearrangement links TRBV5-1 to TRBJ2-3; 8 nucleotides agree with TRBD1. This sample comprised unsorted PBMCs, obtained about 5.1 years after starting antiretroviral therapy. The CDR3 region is CASSLEDRATDTQYF. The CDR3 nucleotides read TGCGCCAGCAGCTTGGAGGACAGGGCGACAGATACGCAGTATTTT.